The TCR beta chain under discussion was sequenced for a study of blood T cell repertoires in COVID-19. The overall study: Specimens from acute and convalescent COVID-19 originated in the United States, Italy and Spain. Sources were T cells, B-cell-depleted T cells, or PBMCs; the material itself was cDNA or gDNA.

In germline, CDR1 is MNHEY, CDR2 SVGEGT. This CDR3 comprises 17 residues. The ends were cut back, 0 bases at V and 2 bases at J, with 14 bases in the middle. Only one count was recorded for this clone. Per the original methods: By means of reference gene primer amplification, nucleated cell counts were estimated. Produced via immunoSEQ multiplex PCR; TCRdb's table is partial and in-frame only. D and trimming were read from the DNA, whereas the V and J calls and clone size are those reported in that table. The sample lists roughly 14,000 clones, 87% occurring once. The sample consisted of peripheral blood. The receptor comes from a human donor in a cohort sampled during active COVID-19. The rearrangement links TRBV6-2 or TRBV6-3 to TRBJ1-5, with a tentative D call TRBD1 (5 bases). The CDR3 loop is CASSYSLLGGGNQPQHF. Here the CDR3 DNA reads TGTGCCAGCAGTTACTCTCTTCTCGGGGGGGGCAATCAGCCCCAGCATTTT.